A single TCR beta chain is shown here with its context. Its antigen is still unknown. Per-nucleotide qualities are absent, and no much larger clonotype sits a single base away. CDR3 length: 15 amino acids, cysteine to phenylalanine. Here the CDR3 DNA is all that survives: 45 bases in frame from base 1. CDR1 SGHRS and CDR2 YFSETQ are derived from the germline V gene. Germline trimming amounts to 0 bases on V and 2 bases on J, with 3 as the count of junction bases outside the gene matches. The library was built by means of the immunoSEQ multiplex PCR assay. A mixture of 60 forward primers for TCR Vbeta segments and 13 reverse primers for TCR Jbeta segments was used in the multiplex PCR. The CDR3 region of rearranged TCR beta genes was amplified from genomic DNA with a multiplex PCR assay. Amplified TCR beta libraries were sequenced as 87-base-pair reads on the Illumina HiSeq System. The authors processed their data as follows. In a later analysis, 70 million to 95 million unique TCR beta chains were counted across the approximately 640 repertoires, and roughly 10 million of these chains were shared by at least two donors. A nearest-neighbor algorithm error-corrected the raw reads and collapsed the reads into unique sequences, merging closely related sequences to remove PCR and sequencing errors. Alignment of CDR3 sequences to IMGT reference sequences was used to assign V, D and J gene segments. For a sequence to be retained, at least a six-nucleotide match to both a V gene segment and a J gene segment was required. Rearrangements were called productive when the CDR3 lacked stop codons and stayed in frame with V and J; all others were non-productive. Following IMGT convention, CDR3 was defined as the stretch from the second conserved V-encoded cysteine to the conserved J-encoded phenylalanine. In an earlier analysis of roughly 610 of the donors, sequences lacking an unambiguous match to a single V gene segment were excluded. In an earlier analysis of some 590 of the donors, V segments were called functional above 56.7% productive rearrangements and were called segregating when the between-donor standard deviation exceeded 5%. A statistical classification framework was developed to diagnose cytomegalovirus status using the catalog of TCR beta chain sequences. A later analysis assigned V and J genes by comparing TCR nucleotide sequences with IMGT/GENE-DB human TR gene sequences. In a later analysis, CDR3 sequences and most-parsimonious VDJ recombination scenarios were assigned using the TCRdist pipeline. In a later analysis, each TCR beta chain was defined by its CDR3 amino acid sequence together with its V-gene family, and reads lacking a unique V-gene family were excluded. In a later analysis, around 600 highly shared, low-generation-probability nucleotide sequences were removed to address suspected cross-contamination and a sequencing artifact. In a later analysis, a clonal expansion index was calculated for each public chain from normalized within-repertoire ranks of inferred template counts. A later analysis computed generation probabilities with a VDJ recombination model fitted to out-of-frame rearrangements, and checked the results against IGoR. A later analysis scored TCR-TCR, TCR-HLA and TCR-CMV co-occurrence with hypergeometric tests, applying a repertoire-size bias correction to TCR pairs. A later analysis estimated false discovery rates by permuting HLA or CMV assignments 20 times. In a later analysis, co-occurring TCRs were grouped using DBSCAN, with TCRdist sequence similarity added in when clustering inside HLA-allele-positive subsets. Repertoires with fewer than 30,000 or more than 120,000 public chains were left out of co-occurrence clustering, as were a few repertoires with anomalous nucleotide sharing. Sourced from immuneACCESS, this table was stored by TCRdb with only in-frame sequences that have V and J called. A share of the clones is absent; for the studies checked, an unresolved V gene accounts for under half, and the remainder has no known explanation. For V, J and clone size, that table is used; D and trimming come from the DNA. Across this sample there are some 190,000 clones, with around 88% seen only once. Of the sample, around 0.3% falls within the top ten clones.

The data stem from a study of cytomegalovirus exposure and HLA in healthy donors (dated by TCRdb to 2017 to 2019). The study in broad terms: An earlier analysis of approximately 600 of the donors reported approximately 270 Gb of sequence data and roughly 110 million unique TCR beta sequences from 190 million or so T cells. An early release covering around 630 HLA-typed donors comprised about 300 gigabases of sequencing data and tens of millions of unique TCR sequences. Among the roughly 400 genotyped donors, more than 70% belonged to the genetic ancestry cluster associated with self-reported Caucasian donors. The study was designed to test whether signatures of past pathogen exposure could be identified by cataloging public T cell receptors. The T cell repertoires of 550 to 850 subjects were profiled by immunosequencing and related to cytomegalovirus serostatus. Along with the approximately 670-subject first cohort, a separate validation cohort of over a hundred different subjects was used. To predict cytomegalovirus infection status, the study brought together high-throughput TCR immunosequencing, statistical association of individual TCRs with disease status, and machine learning. In a later analysis, previously published TCR beta repertoires from 600 to 850 donors were re-analyzed and high-resolution HLA genotyping was added so that TCR occurrence patterns could be studied. Rather than using new phenotypic data, the later analysis identified candidate immune exposures from TCR beta sequences and from how often those sequences occurred across donors. To decide whether each TCR beta V gene segment behaved as functional or pseudogenic, an earlier analysis of approximately 590 of the donors relied on high-throughput TCR beta sequencing. Donor age, sex, ethnicity and CMV serostatus were compiled alongside the repertoire data. A later genetic analysis took genome-wide SNP genotypes for about 55% of the roughly 700 donors and used that subset as a discovery cohort. All discovery cohort repertoires had been generated on a single sequencing platform. HLA typing included class I and class II loci at four-digit resolution. The number of donors typed differed by locus, with about 620-630 for A, B, C, DRB1 and DQB1, about 500 for DQA1, 606 for DPA1, and approximately 470 for DPB1. Roughly 5 DR-DQ haplotypes were handled as single units for association and clustering because linkage in the cohort was strong. Across some 400 genotyped donors of the cohort, an average of roughly 230,000 unique TCR beta nucleotide sequences per donor were sequenced, and around 19% of those sequences were non-productive.

The cohort comprised around 700 healthy bone marrow donors. Cohort members were all nominally healthy when sampled, although unrecorded immune exposures were likely present. The donor tested CMV seronegative, placing the donor among the roughly 350 seronegative members of the cohort. Each donor provided a peripheral blood sample, and peripheral blood mononuclear cells were used for TCR beta sequencing. The Qiagen DNeasy Blood Extraction Kit was used to extract genomic DNA from the blood cell samples. Findings and caveats that apply to the study as a whole: In an earlier analysis of more than 450 of the donors, most TCR beta V segments were observed in productive rearrangements about 87% or about 30% of the time, broadly matching IMGT annotations. Correlated functional status among segregating V segments might reflect linkage disequilibrium, but an unknown experimental factor could not be ruled out. Because HLA typing was unavailable for some donors at each locus, only the typed subset was used in association tests. The presence/absence analyses assumed that sequencing depth was roughly uniform across donors, and that assumption may not be true. A later genetic analysis reported fewer N-insertions in productive TCRs among donors in an Asian-associated ancestry cluster than the roughly 620-donor mean. Some IMGT-functional V segments, including TRBV6-2 and TRBV6-3, could not be distinguished by the 87-base-pair reads and were therefore excluded. When HLA alleles, especially DR and DQ, strongly co-occurred, attributing TCR associations to individual alleles was difficult. The classifier was reported to diagnose cytomegalovirus status with high specificity and sensitivity in both the original cohort and the validation cohort. A total of 150 to 200 TCR beta chains were listed by the study as associated with cytomegalovirus. In a later analysis, most CMV-associated TCR beta chains were found to appear HLA-restricted, with HLA associations seemingly driven largely by CMV exposure. A later analysis reported that several top co-occurrence clusters appeared linked to parvovirus B19, influenza, CMV and Epstein-Barr virus. A further reported finding was that TCR beta sequences accurately predicted the HLA-A and HLA-B alleles for most subjects in the first cohort. The authors suggested that the approach could potentially be generalized to other disease states and immunological phenotypes. Three of the identified cytomegalovirus-associated TCR beta chains were confirmed in vitro to be specific for cytomegalovirus antigens. V-gene and J-gene trimming of TCR beta chains was associated with a missense DCLRE1C variant in a later genetic analysis, and the association was replicated in an independent cohort. A later analysis found that HLA-associated TCR beta chains were more clonally expanded and had lower generation probabilities than equally common non-associated chains. In a later analysis, TCR association rates were found to vary across HLA loci, with the most associated TCRs seen for DRB1 alleles and the fewest for HLA-C alleles. A group of highly shared sequence variants was considered likely to be a technical artifact of the sequencing pipeline. Because counts were too low, roughly 16 rarely observed V segments, including chromosome 9 orphons, were excluded from the earlier analysis of around 640 of the donors. This cohort had only TCR beta chains sequenced, and the lack of alpha or paired-chain data limited which features could be detected. For the cohort, immune exposure information was limited to CMV serostatus. Specific HLA alleles were associated with around 18,000 TCR beta sequences at a false discovery rate of 0.05 in a later analysis. While some public TCRs were present in many individuals, most TCR sequences turned up only very rarely across donors.

This receptor chain uses TRBV5-1 and TRBJ2-7, with 9 bases aligning to TRBD2. Sequenced material: PBMCs. The receptor comes from a young woman in good health and CMV-seronegative. The CDR3 in this case is CASSLVTSGTYEQYF. The DNA reads TGCGCCAGCAGCTTGGTGACTAGCGGAACCTACGAGCAGTACTTC.